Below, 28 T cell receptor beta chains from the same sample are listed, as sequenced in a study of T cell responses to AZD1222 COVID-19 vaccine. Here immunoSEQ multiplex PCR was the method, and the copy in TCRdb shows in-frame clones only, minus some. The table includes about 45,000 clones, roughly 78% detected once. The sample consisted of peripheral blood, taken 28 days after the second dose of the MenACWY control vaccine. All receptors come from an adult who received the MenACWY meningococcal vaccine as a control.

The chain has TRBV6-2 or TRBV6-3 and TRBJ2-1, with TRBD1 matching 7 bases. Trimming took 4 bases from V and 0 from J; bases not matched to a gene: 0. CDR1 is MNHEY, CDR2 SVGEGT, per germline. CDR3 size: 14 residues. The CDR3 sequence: CASSWDSSYNEQFF. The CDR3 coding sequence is TGTGCCAGCAGTTGGGACAGCTCCTACAATGAGCAGTTCTTC.

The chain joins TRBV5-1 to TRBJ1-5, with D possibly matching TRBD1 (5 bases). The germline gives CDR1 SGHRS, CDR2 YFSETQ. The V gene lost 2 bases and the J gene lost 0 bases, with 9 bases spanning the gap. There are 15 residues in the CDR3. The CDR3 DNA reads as TGCGCCAGCAGCTTAGACAGCTATAGCAATCAGCCCCAGCATTTT. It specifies CASSLDSYSNQPQHF.

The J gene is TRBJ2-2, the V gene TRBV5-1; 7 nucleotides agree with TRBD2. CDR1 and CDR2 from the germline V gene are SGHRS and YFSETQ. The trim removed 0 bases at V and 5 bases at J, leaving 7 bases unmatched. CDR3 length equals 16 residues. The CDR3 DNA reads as TGCGCCAGCAGCTTGGCTCGCCTCGGGAGGACCGGGGAGCTGTTTTTT. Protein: CASSLARLGRTGELFF.

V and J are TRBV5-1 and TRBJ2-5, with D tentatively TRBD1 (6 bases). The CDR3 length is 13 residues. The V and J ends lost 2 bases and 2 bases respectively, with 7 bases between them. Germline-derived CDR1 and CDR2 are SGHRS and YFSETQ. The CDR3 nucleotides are TGCGCCAGCAGCTTCGGACAGCAAGAGACCCAGTACTTC. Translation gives CASSFGQQETQYF. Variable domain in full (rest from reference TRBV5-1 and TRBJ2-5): KAGVTQTPRYLIKTRGQQVTLSCSPISGHRSVSWYQQTPGQGLQFLFEYFSETQRNKGNFPGRFSGRQFSNSRSEMNVSTLELGDSALYLCASSFGQQETQYFGPGTRLLVL.

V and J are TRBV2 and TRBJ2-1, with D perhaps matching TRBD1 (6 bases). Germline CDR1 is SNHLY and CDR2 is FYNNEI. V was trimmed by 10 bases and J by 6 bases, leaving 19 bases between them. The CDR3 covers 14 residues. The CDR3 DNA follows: TGTGCCACCAATATAGGACAGAAGAGCAATGAGCAGTTCTTC. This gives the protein CATNIGQKSNEQFF.

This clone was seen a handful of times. In DNA form, the CDR3 reads TGTGCCAGCTCACCACGTATTCAGAGGGACACTGAAGCTTTCTTT. It yields the protein CASSPRIQRDTEAFF. This chain links TRBV18 with TRBJ1-1; no reliable D call. The CDR3 has 15 amino acids. Germline CDR1 is KGHSH and CDR2 is LQKENI. Between the trimmed V and J ends, which lost 1 base and 3 bases, there was a span of 12 bases. The full variable domain, its missing parts supplied by reference TRBV18 and TRBJ1-1, is NAGVMQNPRHLVRRRGQEARLRCSPMKGHSHVYWYRQLPEEGLKFMVYLQKENIIDESGMPKERFSAEFPKEGPSILRIQQVVRGDSAAYFCASSPRIQRDTEAFFGQGTRLTVV.

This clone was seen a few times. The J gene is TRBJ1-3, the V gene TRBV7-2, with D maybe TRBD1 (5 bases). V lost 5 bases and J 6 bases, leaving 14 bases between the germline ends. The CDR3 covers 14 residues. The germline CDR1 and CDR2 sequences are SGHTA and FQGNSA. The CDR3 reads CASSTRVGENTIYF. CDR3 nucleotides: TGTGCCAGCAGCACCCGGGTGGGGGAAAACACCATATATTTT.

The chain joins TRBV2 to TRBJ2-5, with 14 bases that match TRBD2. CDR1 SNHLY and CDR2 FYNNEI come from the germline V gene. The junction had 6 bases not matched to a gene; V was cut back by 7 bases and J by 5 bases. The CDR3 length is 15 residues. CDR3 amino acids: CASIPGLAGAETQYF. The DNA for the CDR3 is TGTGCCAGCATCCCGGGACTAGCGGGAGCGGAGACCCAGTACTTC.

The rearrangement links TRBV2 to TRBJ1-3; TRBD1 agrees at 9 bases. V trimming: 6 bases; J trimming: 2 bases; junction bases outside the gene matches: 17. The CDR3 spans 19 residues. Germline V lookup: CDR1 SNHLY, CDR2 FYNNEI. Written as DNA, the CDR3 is TGTGCCAGCAGCTATGACCCGGACAGGGGAAAGAGGGCTGGAAACACCATATATTTT. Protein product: CASSYDPDRGKRAGNTIYF.

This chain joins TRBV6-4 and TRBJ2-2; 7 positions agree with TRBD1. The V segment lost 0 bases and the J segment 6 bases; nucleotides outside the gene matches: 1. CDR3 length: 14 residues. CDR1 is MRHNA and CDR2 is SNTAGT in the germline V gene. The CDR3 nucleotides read TGTGCCAGCAGTGACTCGACAGGGTCCGGGGAGCTGTTTTTT. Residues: CASSDSTGSGELFF.

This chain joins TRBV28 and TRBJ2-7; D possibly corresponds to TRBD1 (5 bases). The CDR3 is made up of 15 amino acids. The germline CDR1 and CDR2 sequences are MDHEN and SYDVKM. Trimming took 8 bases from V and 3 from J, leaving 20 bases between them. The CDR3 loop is CASSLMMETGYEQYF. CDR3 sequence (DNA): TGTGCCAGCTCCCTTATGATGGAAACAGGCTACGAGCAGTACTTC.

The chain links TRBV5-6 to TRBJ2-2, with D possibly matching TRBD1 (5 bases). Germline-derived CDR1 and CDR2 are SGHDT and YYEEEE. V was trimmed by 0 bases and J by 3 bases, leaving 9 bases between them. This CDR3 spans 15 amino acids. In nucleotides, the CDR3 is TGTGCCAGCAGCTTGGGTGGGGCCTACACCGGGGAGCTGTTTTTT. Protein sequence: CASSLGGAYTGELFF.

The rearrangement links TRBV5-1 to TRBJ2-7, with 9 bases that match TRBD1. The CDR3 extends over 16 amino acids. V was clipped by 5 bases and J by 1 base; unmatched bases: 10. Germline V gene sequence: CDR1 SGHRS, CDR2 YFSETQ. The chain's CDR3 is CASSNHRGLDSYEQYF. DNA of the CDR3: TGCGCCAGCAGTAACCACAGGGGGCTGGATTCCTACGAGCAGTACTTC.

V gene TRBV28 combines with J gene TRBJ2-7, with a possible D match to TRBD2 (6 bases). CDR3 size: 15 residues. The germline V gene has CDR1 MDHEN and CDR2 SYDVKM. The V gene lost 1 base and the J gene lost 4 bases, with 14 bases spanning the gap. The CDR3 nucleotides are TGTGCCAGCAGTTTATACGGGGGAGTACGTTACGAGCAGTACTTC. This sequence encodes CASSLYGGVRYEQYF.

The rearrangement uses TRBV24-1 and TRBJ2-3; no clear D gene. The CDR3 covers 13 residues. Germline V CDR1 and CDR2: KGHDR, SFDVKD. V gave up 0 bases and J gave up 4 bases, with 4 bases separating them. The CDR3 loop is CATSDLEADTQYF. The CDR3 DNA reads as TGTGCCACCAGTGATTTGGAAGCAGATACGCAGTATTTT.

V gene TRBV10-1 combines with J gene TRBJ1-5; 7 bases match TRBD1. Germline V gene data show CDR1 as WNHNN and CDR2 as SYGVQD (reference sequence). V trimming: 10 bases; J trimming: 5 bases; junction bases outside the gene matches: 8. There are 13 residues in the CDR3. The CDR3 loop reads CANDRDNHQPQHF. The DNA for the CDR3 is TGCGCCAATGACAGGGATAATCATCAGCCCCAGCATTTT.

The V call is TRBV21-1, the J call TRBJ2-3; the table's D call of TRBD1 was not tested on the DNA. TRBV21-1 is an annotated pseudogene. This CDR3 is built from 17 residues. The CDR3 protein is CASSISGTGVGHRYAVF. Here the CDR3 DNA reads TGTGCCAGCAGCATTTCCGGGACAGGGGTCGGGCACAGATACGCAGTATTT.

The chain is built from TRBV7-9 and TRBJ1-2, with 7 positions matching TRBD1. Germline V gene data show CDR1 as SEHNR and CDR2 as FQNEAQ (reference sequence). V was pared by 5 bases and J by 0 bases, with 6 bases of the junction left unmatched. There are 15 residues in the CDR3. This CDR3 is CASSHGTAANYGYTF. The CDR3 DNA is TGTGCCAGCAGCCATGGGACAGCAGCTAACTATGGCTACACCTTC.

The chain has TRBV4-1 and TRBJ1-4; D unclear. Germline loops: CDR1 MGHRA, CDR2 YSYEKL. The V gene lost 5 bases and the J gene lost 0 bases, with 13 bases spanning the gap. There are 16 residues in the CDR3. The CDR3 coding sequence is TGCGCCAGCAGCACCCCGCAGAGCTCAACTAATGAAAAACTGTTTTTT. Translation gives CASSTPQSSTNEKLFF.

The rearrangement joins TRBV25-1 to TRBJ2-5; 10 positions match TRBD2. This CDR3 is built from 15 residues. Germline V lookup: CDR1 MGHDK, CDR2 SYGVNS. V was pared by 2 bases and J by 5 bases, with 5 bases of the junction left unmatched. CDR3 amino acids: CASSEASGGSETQYF. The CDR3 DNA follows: TGTGCCAGCAGTGAAGCTAGCGGGGGCTCCGAGACCCAGTACTTC.

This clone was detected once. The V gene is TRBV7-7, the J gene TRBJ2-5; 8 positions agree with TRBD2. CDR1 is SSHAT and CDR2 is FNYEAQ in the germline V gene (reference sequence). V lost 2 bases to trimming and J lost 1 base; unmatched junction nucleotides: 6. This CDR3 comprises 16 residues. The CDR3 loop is CASSLSPGRVQETQYF. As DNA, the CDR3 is TGTGCCAGCAGCTTAAGCCCCGGGAGGGTCCAAGAGACCCAGTACTTC.

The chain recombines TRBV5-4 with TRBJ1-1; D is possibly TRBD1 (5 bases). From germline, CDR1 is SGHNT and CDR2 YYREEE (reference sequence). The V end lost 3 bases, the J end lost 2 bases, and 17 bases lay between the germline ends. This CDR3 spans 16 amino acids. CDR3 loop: CASSSIFGAANTEAFF. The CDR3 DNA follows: TGTGCCAGCAGCTCAATATTCGGGGCCGCAAACACTGAAGCTTTCTTT.

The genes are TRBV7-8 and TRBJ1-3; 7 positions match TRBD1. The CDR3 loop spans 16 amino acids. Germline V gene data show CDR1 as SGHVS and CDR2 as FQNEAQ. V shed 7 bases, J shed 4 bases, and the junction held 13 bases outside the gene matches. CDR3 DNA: TGTGCCAGCACCTCAGGGGGTTATATCGGAGGAAACACCATATATTTT. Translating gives CASTSGGYIGGNTIYF.

This CDR3 reads CASSLKTQGNTIYF. The CDR3 DNA sequence: TGTGCCAGCTCACTAAAAACACAGGGGAACACCATATATTTT. The J gene is TRBJ1-3, the V gene TRBV18; 7 nucleotides match TRBD1. This CDR3 has 14 residues. Losses at the gene ends were 4 bases for V and 7 bases for J; bases not matched to a gene: 7. Germline V gene data show CDR1 as KGHSH and CDR2 as LQKENI.

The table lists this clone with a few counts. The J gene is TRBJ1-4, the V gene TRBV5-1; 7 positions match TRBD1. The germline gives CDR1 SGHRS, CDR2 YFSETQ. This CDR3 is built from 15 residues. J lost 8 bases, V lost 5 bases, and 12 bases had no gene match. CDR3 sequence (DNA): TGCGCCAGCAGTCCCGGGACAGTCCTATCCGAAAAACTGTTTTTT. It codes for CASSPGTVLSEKLFF. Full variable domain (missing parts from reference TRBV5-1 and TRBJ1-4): KAGVTQTPRYLIKTRGQQVTLSCSPISGHRSVSWYQQTPGQGLQFLFEYFSETQRNKGNFPGRFSGRQFSNSRSEMNVSTLELGDSALYLCASSPGTVLSEKLFFGSGTQLSVL.

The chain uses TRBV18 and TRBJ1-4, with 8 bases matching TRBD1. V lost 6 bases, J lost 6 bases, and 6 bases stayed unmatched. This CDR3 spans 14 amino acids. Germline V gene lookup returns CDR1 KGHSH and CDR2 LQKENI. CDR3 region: CASSQQGDDEKLFF. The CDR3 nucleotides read TGTGCCAGCTCGCAACAGGGGGATGATGAAAAACTGTTTTTT.

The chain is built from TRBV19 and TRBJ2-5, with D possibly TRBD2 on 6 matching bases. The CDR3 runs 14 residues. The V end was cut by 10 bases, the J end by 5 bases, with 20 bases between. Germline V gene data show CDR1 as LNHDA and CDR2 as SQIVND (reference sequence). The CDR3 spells CATASGSGGETQYF. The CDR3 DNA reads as TGTGCCACCGCAAGCGGGTCTGGCGGGGAGACCCAGTACTTC. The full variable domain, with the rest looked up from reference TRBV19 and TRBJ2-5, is DGGITQSPKYLFRKEGQNVTLSCEQNLNHDAMYWYRQDPGQGLRLIYYSQIVNDFQKGDIAEGYSVSREKKESFPLTVTSAQKNPTAFYLCATASGSGGETQYFGPGTRLLVL.

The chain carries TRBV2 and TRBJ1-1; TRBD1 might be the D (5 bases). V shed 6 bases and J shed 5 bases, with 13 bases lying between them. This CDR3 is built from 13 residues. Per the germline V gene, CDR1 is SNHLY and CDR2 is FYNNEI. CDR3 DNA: TGTGCCAGCAGGGAATGGGGCGGGACTGAAGCTTTCTTT. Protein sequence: CASREWGGTEAFF.